This TCR beta chain stems from a study of blood T cells in healthy people across ages. A J-beta primer mix and a sample-barcoded 5' primer were used in a second PCR of roughly 6 to 11 cycles. The template-switch adaptor, which had 12 random nucleotides, put a tag on each cDNA molecule. Each single sample gave us at least 2.5 million CDR3-containing paired-end reads. TCRdb recomputed calls from the 5' RACE reads with MiXCR, one row per CDR3 protein. The sample holds around 750,000 distinct CDR3 sequences; 53% are singletons and the top ten take under 50%. This CDR3 has 17 amino acids. CDR1 is DFQATT and CDR2 is SNEGSKA in the germline V gene (reference sequence). V lost 1 base, J lost 1 base, and 9 bases stayed unmatched. In terms of origin and age, donors were healthy Caucasian individuals from Russia aged about 6 to 100. Many counts were recorded for this clonotype.

V usage is TRBV20-1 and J usage is TRBJ2-3; 9 nucleotides agree with TRBD2. Sequencing was done on a sample of blood. The sequence was collected from an elderly man in good health. CDR3 amino acids: CSARGQRTSARTDTQYF. The DNA for the CDR3 is TGCAGTGCTAGAGGGCAGAGGACTAGCGCTCGCACAGATACGCAGTATTTT.